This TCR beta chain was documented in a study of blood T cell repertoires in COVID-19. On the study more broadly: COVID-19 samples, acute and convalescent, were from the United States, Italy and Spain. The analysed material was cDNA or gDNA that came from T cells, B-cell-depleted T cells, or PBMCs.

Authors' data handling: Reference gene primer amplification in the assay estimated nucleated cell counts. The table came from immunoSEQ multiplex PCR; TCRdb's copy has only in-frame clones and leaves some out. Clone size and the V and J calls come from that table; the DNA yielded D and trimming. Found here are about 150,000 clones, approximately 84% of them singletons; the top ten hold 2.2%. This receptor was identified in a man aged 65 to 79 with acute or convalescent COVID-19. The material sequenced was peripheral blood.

CDR3 protein: CASRKHFDTEAFF. CDR3 nucleotides: TGTGCCAGCAGAAAGCACTTCGACACTGAAGCTTTCTTT. The chain links TRBV6-5 to TRBJ1-1, with D uncertain. CDR1 and CDR2 from the germline V gene are MNHEY and SVGAGI. This CDR3 comprises 13 residues. Deletions cut 6 bases from V and 3 bases from J, with 11 bases between.